This T cell receptor (beta chain) was found in a study of beta chain features in type 1 diabetes. Study results and caveats: The naive, central memory and Treg TCRB repertoires showed an apparent similarity that was greater among patients than among healthy donors.

The germline gives CDR1 LNHDA, CDR2 SQIVND (reference sequence). V gave up 5 bases and J gave up 2 bases; unmatched junction bases: 7. This CDR3 is 17 amino acids long. A note on this clone: The target antigen is unknown.

Expressed TCRB transcripts were sequenced because the entire RNA isolate underwent reverse transcription. The data were produced by immunoSEQ multiplex PCR, yet TCRdb's version contains in-frame clones alone and is incomplete. The sample contains about 320,000 clones, approximately 14% of which appear only once. This clonotype originated in a man aged 25 to 45 in good health. The rearrangement uses TRBV19 and TRBJ2-6; 9 bases fit TRBD1. The sample comprised central memory CD4+ T cells from blood. The CDR3 sequence is CASSRPRQGAGANVLTF. Here the CDR3 DNA reads TGTGCCAGTAGTCGGCCCAGACAGGGGGCTGGGGCCAACGTCCTGACTTTC.